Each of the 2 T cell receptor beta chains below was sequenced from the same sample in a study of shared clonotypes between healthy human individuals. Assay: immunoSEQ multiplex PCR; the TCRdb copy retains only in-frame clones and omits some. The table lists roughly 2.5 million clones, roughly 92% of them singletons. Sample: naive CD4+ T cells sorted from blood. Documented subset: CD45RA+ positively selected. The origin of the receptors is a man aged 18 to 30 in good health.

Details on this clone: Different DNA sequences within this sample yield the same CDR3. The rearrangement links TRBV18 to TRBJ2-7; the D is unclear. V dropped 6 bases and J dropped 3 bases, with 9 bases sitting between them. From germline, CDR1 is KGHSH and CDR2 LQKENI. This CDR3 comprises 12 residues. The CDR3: CASSPDGYEQYF. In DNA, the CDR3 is TGTGCCAGCTCCCCGGACGGCTACGAGCAGTACTTC.

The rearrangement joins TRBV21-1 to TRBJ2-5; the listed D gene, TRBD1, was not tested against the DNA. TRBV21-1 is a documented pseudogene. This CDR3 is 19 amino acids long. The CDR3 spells CASSKGSGDRGQWQETQYF. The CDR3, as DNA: TGTGCCAGCAGCAAAGGATCAGGGGACAGGGGGCAGTGGCAAGAGACCCAGTACTTC.